Here is one T cell receptor beta chain with its context. The data are from a study of blood T cell repertoires in COVID-19. Looking at the study overall: PBMCs, B-cell-depleted T cells, or T cells provided the cDNA or gDNA that made up the material.

The cohort comprised adults aged 18 to 89 years residing in 20 to 25 US areas. Source study methods: Reference gene primer amplification yielded estimated nucleated cell counts. Profiled with immunoSEQ multiplex PCR; TCRdb holds only in-frame clones, not every one. V, J and clone size were drawn from that table, and D and trimming were deduced from the DNA. The sample consists of a few hundred thousand clones, approximately 89% of them appearing once. The CDR3 is 13 residues long. The V and J ends lost 4 bases and 7 bases, in that order; junction bases with no gene match: 5. Germline V lookup: CDR1 LGHDT, CDR2 YNNKEL (reference sequence).

The sequence came from a woman aged 25 to 45 who had recovered from COVID-19. The chain uses TRBV3-1 (or the pseudogene TRBV3-2) and TRBJ2-7; TRBD1 agrees at 9 bases. Material for sequencing was PBMCs or T cells enriched from blood (not recorded which). CDR3 coding DNA: TGTGCCAGCAGCCGGACAGGGGCGGGAGAGCAGTACTTC. Translated, it gives CASSRTGAGEQYF.